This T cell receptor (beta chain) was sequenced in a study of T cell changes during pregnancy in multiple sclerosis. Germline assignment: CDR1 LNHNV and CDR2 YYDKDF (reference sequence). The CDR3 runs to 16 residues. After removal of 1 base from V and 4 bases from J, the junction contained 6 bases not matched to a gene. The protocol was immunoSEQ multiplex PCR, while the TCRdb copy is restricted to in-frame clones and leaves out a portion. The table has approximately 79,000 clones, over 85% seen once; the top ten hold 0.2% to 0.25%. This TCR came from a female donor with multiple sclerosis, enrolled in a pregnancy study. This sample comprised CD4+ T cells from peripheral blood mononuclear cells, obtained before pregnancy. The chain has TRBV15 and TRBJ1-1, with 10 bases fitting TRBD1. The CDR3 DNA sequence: TGTGCCACCAGCAGAGCAGCGGGACAGGGGAGCACTGAAGCTTTCTTT. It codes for CATSRAAGQGSTEAFF. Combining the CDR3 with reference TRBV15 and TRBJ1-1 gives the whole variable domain DAMVIQNPRYQVTQFGKPVTLSCSQTLNHNVMYWYQQKSSQAPKLLFHYYDKDFNNEADTPDNFQSRRPNTSFCFLDIRSPGLGDTAMYLCATSRAAGQGSTEAFFGQGTRLTVV.